The clone carrying this TCR beta chain was recorded many times. Its antigen is as yet unknown. The study amplified TCR beta CDR3 regions using RNA transcripts. An initial RT-PCR round employing HTBI primers preceded a second-round multiplex PCR. TCRdb reprocessed the multiplex PCR reads via MiXCR and lists one record per CDR3 protein. Of about 500,000 distinct CDR3 sequences listed, around 15% are singletons. V lost 7 bases to trimming and J lost 6 bases; unmatched junction nucleotides: 10. This CDR3 spans 14 amino acids. CDR1 is MNHEY and CDR2 is SMNVEV in the germline V gene (reference sequence). Uncontrolled infections, other autoimmune diseases, pregnancy or lactation barred patients from enrollment. The PBMCs had their origin in more than 9.5 ml of fresh peripheral blood. This entry comes from a study of Graves' ophthalmopathy and Graves' hyperthyroidism. Study-wide results and caveats: Detected in blood as well were most expanded thyroid clonotypes with frequency above 0.001. The model's ophthalmopathy progression predictions had less than 71% sensitivity and about 72% specificity.

The rearrangement joins TRBV27 to TRBJ1-2; 8 bases map to TRBD1. The receptor was isolated from a woman between 25 and 40 years old with Graves' ophthalmopathy. Material: blood. The CDR3 sequence is CASTSTGEENGYTF. CDR3 nucleotide sequence: TGTGCCAGCACCTCGACAGGGGAGGAGAATGGCTACACCTTC.